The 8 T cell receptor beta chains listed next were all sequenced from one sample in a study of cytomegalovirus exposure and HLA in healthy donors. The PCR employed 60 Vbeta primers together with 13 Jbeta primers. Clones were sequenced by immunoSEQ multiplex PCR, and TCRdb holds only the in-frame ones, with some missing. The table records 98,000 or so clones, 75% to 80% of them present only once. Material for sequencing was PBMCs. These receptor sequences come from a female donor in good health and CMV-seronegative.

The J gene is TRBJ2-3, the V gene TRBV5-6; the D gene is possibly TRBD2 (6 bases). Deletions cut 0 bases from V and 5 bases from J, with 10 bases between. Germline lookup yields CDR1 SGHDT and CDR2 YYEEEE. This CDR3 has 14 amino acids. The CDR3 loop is CASSLGLVIDTQYF. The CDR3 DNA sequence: TGTGCCAGCAGCTTGGGACTAGTGATAGATACGCAGTATTTT.

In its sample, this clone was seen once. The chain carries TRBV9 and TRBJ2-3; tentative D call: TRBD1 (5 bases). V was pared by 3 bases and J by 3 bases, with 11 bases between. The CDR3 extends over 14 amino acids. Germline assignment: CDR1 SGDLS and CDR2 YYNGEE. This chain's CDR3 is CASSGVGPTDTQYF. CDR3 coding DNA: TGTGCCAGCAGCGGGGTGGGGCCTACAGATACGCAGTATTTT.

CDR3 protein: CASGTITGALSYEQYF. The CDR3 DNA reads TGTGCCAGCGGAACAATAACAGGCGCCTTATCCTACGAGCAGTACTTC. This chain uses TRBV7-9 with TRBJ2-5, with D possibly being TRBD1 (5 bases). Near its end, the DNA agrees better with TRBJ2-7, so the J call may be wrong. CDR3 size: 16 residues. Germline CDR1 SEHNR, CDR2 FQNEAQ (reference sequence).

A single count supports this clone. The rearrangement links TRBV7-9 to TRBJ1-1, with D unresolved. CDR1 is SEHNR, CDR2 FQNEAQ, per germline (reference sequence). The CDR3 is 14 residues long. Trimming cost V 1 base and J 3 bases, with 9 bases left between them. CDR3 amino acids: CASSLEGGHTEAFF. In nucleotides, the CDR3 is TGTGCCAGCAGCTTAGAGGGAGGACACACTGAAGCTTTCTTT.

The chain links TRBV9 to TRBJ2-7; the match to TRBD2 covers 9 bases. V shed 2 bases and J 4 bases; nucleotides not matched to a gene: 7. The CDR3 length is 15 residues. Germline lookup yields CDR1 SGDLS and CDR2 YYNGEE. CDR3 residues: CASSVSGSGQYEQYF. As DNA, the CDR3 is TGTGCCAGCAGCGTTAGCGGGAGCGGACAGTACGAGCAGTACTTC.

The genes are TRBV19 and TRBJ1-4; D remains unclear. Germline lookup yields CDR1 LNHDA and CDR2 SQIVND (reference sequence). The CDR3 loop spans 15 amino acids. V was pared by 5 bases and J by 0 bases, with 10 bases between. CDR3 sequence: CASSPTAATNEKLFF. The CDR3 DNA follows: TGTGCCAGTAGTCCTACAGCTGCAACTAATGAAAAACTGTTTTTT. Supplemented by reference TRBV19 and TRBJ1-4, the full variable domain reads DGGITQSPKYLFRKEGQNVTLSCEQNLNHDAMYWYRQDPGQGLRLIYYSQIVNDFQKGDIAEGYSVSREKKESFPLTVTSAQKNPTAFYLCASSPTAATNEKLFFGSGTQLSVL.

The DNA for the CDR3 is TGTGCCAGCAGTTTATCGTGGCTGGGGGGATTCGGACCTATGTACGAGCAGTACTTC. Its translation is CASSLSWLGGFGPMYEQYF. The chain has TRBV27 and TRBJ2-7; tentative D call: TRBD2 (6 bases). The CDR3 contains 19 residues. V lost 0 bases to trimming and J lost 4 bases, with 25 bases between them. CDR1 is MNHEY, CDR2 SMNVEV, per germline (reference sequence).

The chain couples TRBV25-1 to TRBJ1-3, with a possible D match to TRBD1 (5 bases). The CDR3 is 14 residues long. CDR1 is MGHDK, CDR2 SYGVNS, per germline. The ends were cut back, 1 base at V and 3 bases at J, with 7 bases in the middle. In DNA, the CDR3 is TGTGCCAGCAGTGAATGGGGGGTTGGAAACACCATATATTTT. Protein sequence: CASSEWGVGNTIYF.